These 7 T cell receptor beta chains share one sample of origin, sequenced in a study of T cells in women clearing cervical HPV infection. Clones were sequenced by immunoSEQ multiplex PCR, and TCRdb holds only the in-frame ones, with some missing. The sample includes about 33,000 clones. Sequencing input: blood buffy coat. These receptors were obtained from a woman between 18 and 75 years old with a cervical HPV16 infection that either progressed to CIN3+ or cleared (not recorded which).

About this clone: The CDR3 end falls 3 residues outside the read, so it is completed with the germline J gene. V gene TRBV6-2 or TRBV6-3 combines with J gene TRBJ1-1; no clear D gene. The CDR3 consists of 13 residues. Germline loops: CDR1 MNHEY, CDR2 SVGEGT. Trimming stripped 7 bases from V and 4 bases from J, with 13 bases between. CDR3 sequence: CASTRTLGTEAFF. CDR3 DNA, as far as it was read: TGTGCCAGCACCCGTACCCTAGGCACTGAA.

Notes on this clone: The read terminates 3 residues before the CDR3 end, so the remaining end is supplied by the germline J gene. The V gene is TRBV7-2, the J gene TRBJ1-2; TRBD1 aligns across 10 bases. This CDR3 comprises 15 residues. CDR1 is SGHTA, CDR2 FQGNSA, per germline. Incomplete CDR3 DNA: TGTGCCAGCAGCTTAGGGGACAGGGGAGGGGATACC. Amino acid sequence: CASSLGDRGGDT. In full, the CDR3 reads CASSLGDRGGDTYTF.

Concerning this clone itself: The CDR3 end lies 3 residues beyond the end of the read and is filled in from the germline J gene. J is TRBJ2-5 and V is TRBV4-1, with 12 bases aligning to TRBD2. This CDR3 is built from 18 residues. J gave up 1 base and V 1 base, and 7 bases lay outside the gene matches. Germline V lookup: CDR1 MGHRA, CDR2 YSYEKL. The CDR3 spells CASSQGPTSGGSQETQYF. CDR3 DNA (partial): TGCGCCAGCAGCCAAGGCCCCACTAGCGGGGGGAGCCAAGAGACC.

As regards this clone: The read gets to within 3 residues of the CDR3 end, and the germline J gene fills in the rest. V usage is TRBV18 and J usage is TRBJ2-2; D is perhaps TRBD1 (6 bases). The CDR3 loop spans 18 amino acids. The V and J ends lost 3 bases and 0 bases respectively, with 17 bases between them. Per germline, CDR1 KGHSH and CDR2 LQKENI. CDR3 region: CASSPTGISPTNTGELFF. The sequenced CDR3 bases are TGTGCCAGCTCACCTACAGGGATAAGTCCGACGAACACCGGGGAG.

For this clone: The read ends 3 residues early relative to the CDR3; the germline J gene fills the gap. V usage is TRBV7-2 and J usage is TRBJ1-6; 7 bases agree with TRBD1. The CDR3 contains 15 residues. The J segment lost 5 bases and the V segment lost 5 bases, leaving 6 bases of the junction unmatched. Germline V lookup: CDR1 SGHTA, CDR2 FQGNSA. CDR3: CASSPGTANNSPLHF. The sequenced CDR3 bases are TGTGCCAGCAGCCCCGGGACAGCGAATAATTCACCC. Full variable domain (rest looked up from reference TRBV7-2 and TRBJ1-6): GAGVSQSPSNKVTEKGKDVELRCDPISGHTALYWYRQSLGQGLEFLIYFQGNSAPDKSGLPSDRFSAERTGGSVSTLTIQRTQQEDSAVYLCASSPGTANNSPLHFGNGTRLTVT.

Concerning this clone itself: The read finishes 3 residues shy of the CDR3 end, and the germline J gene is used to complete it. The V gene is TRBV30, the J gene TRBJ2-2; possible D gene TRBD1, 5 bases. In germline, CDR1 is GTSNPN, CDR2 SVGIG (reference sequence). This CDR3 is 13 amino acids long. Partial CDR3 DNA: TGTGCCTGGAGTGTACCAGGGATTGAAAAG. This encodes CAWSVPGIEK. The whole CDR3 sequence is CAWSVPGIEKLFF. Based on the CDR3 plus reference TRBV30 and TRBJ2-2, the full variable domain is SQTIHQWPATLVQPVGSPLSLECTVEGTSNPNLYWYRQAAGRGLQLLFYSVGIGQISSEVPQNLSASRPQDRQFILSSKKLLLSDSGFYLCAWSVPGIEKLFFGEGSRLTVL.

Turning to this clone: The missing CDR3 end, 3 residues past where the read stops, is filled in from the germline J gene. This rearrangement joins TRBV27 to TRBJ2-7, with 9 bases aligning to TRBD2. The J segment lost 2 bases and the V segment lost 2 bases, leaving 1 base of the junction unmatched. CDR1 is MNHEY, CDR2 SMNVEV, per germline (reference sequence). The CDR3 spans 14 residues. CDR3 amino acids: CASSLAGGTYEQYF. The sequenced CDR3 bases are TGTGCCAGCAGTTTAGCGGGGGGGACCTACGAG.